The rows below give T cell receptor beta chains drawn from one sample of a study of cytomegalovirus exposure and HLA in healthy donors. Clones were read by immunoSEQ multiplex PCR, and TCRdb kept only the in-frame ones, dropping some. The sample carries 110,000 or so clones, around 82% recorded once. Sequenced material: PBMCs. The receptors come from a woman aged 25 to 39 in good health and CMV-seropositive. The CDR3 runs from the conserved cysteine through the conserved F or W. The order of the fields is V gene, clone size, J gene, D gene, CDR3 protein, CDR3 DNA. A D gene is named only where the DNA matches it firmly. Expanded clones get a size class; other rows say once, few or many, or leave the size out.

v_gene: TRBV6-6
abundance: NA
j_gene: TRBJ2-3
d_gene: NA
CDR3aa: CASSNPTGTDTQYF
CDR3nt: TGTGCCAGCAGTAACCCTACGGGCACAGATACGCAGTATTTT

v_gene: TRBV15
abundance: NA
j_gene: TRBJ2-3
d_gene: TRBD2
CDR3aa: CATSRGIPGLAGGRADTQYF
CDR3nt: TGTGCCACCAGCAGGGGTATACCGGGACTAGCGGGGGGGCGGGCAGATACGCAGTATTTT

v_gene: TRBV9
abundance: few
j_gene: TRBJ2-7
d_gene: TRBD2
CDR3aa: CASSAGLASRGASEQYF
CDR3nt: TGTGCCAGCAGCGCGGGACTAGCCAGCAGAGGTGCCTCCGAGCAGTACTTC

v_gene: TRBV10-3
abundance: NA
j_gene: TRBJ2-7
d_gene: TRBD2
CDR3aa: CAISPGLAGVYEQYF
CDR3nt: TGTGCCATCAGTCCCGGACTAGCGGGGGTCTACGAGCAGTACTTC

v_gene: TRBV5-1
abundance: NA
j_gene: TRBJ2-1
d_gene: NA
CDR3aa: CASRPASGSSYNEQFF
CDR3nt: TGCGCCAGCAGACCTGCTTCCGGGAGTTCCTACAATGAGCAGTTCTTC

v_gene: TRBV19
abundance: NA
j_gene: TRBJ2-7
d_gene: NA
CDR3aa: CASKGRGSYEQYF
CDR3nt: TGTGCCAGTAAGGGCAGGGGCTCCTACGAGCAGTACTTC

v_gene: TRBV4-1
abundance: NA
j_gene: TRBJ2-7
d_gene: NA
CDR3aa: CASSQDAGSYEQYF
CDR3nt: TGCGCCAGCAGCCAAGATGCGGGCTCCTACGAGCAGTACTTC

v_gene: TRBV10-3
abundance: once
j_gene: TRBJ1-5
d_gene: TRBD1
CDR3aa: CAISSTGENQPQHF
CDR3nt: TGTGCCATCAGTTCGACAGGGGAAAATCAGCCCCAGCATTTT

v_gene: TRBV4-1
abundance: NA
j_gene: TRBJ2-1
d_gene: NA
CDR3aa: CASSPLGAGWAYNEQFF
CDR3nt: TGCGCCAGCAGCCCCCTCGGGGCGGGATGGGCCTACAATGAGCAGTTCTTC

v_gene: TRBV6-4
abundance: NA
j_gene: TRBJ2-7
d_gene: TRBD2
CDR3aa: CASSASGRLFYEQYF
CDR3nt: TGTGCCAGCAGTGCGAGCGGGAGACTTTTCTACGAGCAGTACTTC

v_gene: TRBV4-1
abundance: NA
j_gene: TRBJ1-2
d_gene: TRBD1
CDR3aa: CASSPTGQVYGYTF
CDR3nt: TGCGCCAGCAGCCCAACGGGACAGGTCTATGGCTACACCTTC

v_gene: TRBV19
abundance: NA
j_gene: TRBJ1-3
d_gene: TRBD1
CDR3aa: CASLPRGRRGNTIYF
CDR3nt: TGTGCCAGCCTTCCCAGGGGGCGCCGTGGAAACACCATATATTTT

v_gene: TRBV9
abundance: NA
j_gene: TRBJ2-1
d_gene: TRBD2
CDR3aa: CASSGSSGVYNEQFF
CDR3nt: TGTGCCAGCAGCGGTTCTAGCGGAGTATACAATGAGCAGTTCTTC

v_gene: TRBV9
abundance: NA
j_gene: TRBJ2-7
d_gene: NA
CDR3aa: CASSVGADYEQYF
CDR3nt: TGTGCCAGCAGCGTAGGGGCAGACTACGAGCAGTACTTC

v_gene: TRBV4-1
abundance: NA
j_gene: TRBJ1-2
d_gene: TRBD1
CDR3aa: CASSPLMGTGLGDYGYTF
CDR3nt: TGCGCCAGCAGCCCCCTTATGGGGACAGGGTTAGGGGACTATGGCTACACCTTC

v_gene: TRBV5-4
abundance: few
j_gene: TRBJ1-2
d_gene: NA
CDR3aa: CASSREFRGGYTF
CDR3nt: TGTGCCAGCAGCCGGGAGTTTCGTGGAGGCTACACCTTC

v_gene: TRBV4-1
abundance: NA
j_gene: TRBJ2-7
d_gene: NA
CDR3aa: CASSQGEGRYEQYF
CDR3nt: TGCGCCAGCAGCCAAGGAGAGGGGAGGTACGAGCAGTACTTC

v_gene: TRBV5-6
abundance: NA
j_gene: TRBJ2-6
d_gene: NA
CDR3aa: CASSLVDTGANVLTF
CDR3nt: TGTGCCAGCAGCTTGGTAGATACTGGGGCCAACGTCCTGACTTTC

v_gene: TRBV18
abundance: NA
j_gene: TRBJ2-3
d_gene: NA
CDR3aa: CASSPLATDTQYF
CDR3nt: TGTGCCAGCTCACCTTTAGCCACAGATACGCAGTATTTT

v_gene: TRBV6-1
abundance: NA
j_gene: TRBJ2-1
d_gene: NA
CDR3aa: CASSERLVGYNEQFF
CDR3nt: TGTGCCAGCAGTGAACGGCTAGTGGGCTACAATGAGCAGTTCTTC

v_gene: TRBV30
abundance: NA
j_gene: TRBJ1-1
d_gene: NA
CDR3aa: CAWIGNTEAFF
CDR3nt: TGTGCCTGGATCGGGAACACTGAAGCTTTCTTT

v_gene: TRBV6-6
abundance: NA
j_gene: TRBJ1-3
d_gene: NA
CDR3aa: CASSSLGRGSGNTIYF
CDR3nt: TGTGCCAGCAGTTCCCTGGGCAGGGGCTCTGGAAACACCATATATTTT

v_gene: TRBV7-8
abundance: NA
j_gene: TRBJ1-3
d_gene: NA
CDR3aa: CASSLMLTVSGNTIYF
CDR3nt: TGTGCCAGCAGCTTGATGTTGACAGTCTCTGGAAACACCATATATTTT

v_gene: TRBV2
abundance: NA
j_gene: TRBJ1-2
d_gene: TRBD1
CDR3aa: CASQVRDSRYGYTF
CDR3nt: TGTGCCAGCCAAGTAAGGGACAGTCGGTATGGCTACACCTTC

v_gene: TRBV10-1
abundance: NA
j_gene: TRBJ2-1
d_gene: NA
CDR3aa: CASSETGFLNEQFF
CDR3nt: TGCGCCAGCAGCGAAACAGGGTTCTTGAATGAGCAGTTCTTC

v_gene: TRBV27
abundance: NA
j_gene: TRBJ2-5
d_gene: NA
CDR3aa: CASSLRGHRDFRGETQYF
CDR3nt: TGTGCCAGCAGTCTACGAGGGCACCGGGATTTCAGGGGAGAGACCCAGTACTTC

v_gene: TRBV6-1
abundance: NA
j_gene: TRBJ1-1
d_gene: TRBD1
CDR3aa: CASSAGQGQKAFF
CDR3nt: TGTGCCAGCAGTGCGGGACAGGGACAAAAAGCTTTCTTT

v_gene: TRBV5-6
abundance: NA
j_gene: TRBJ2-7
d_gene: TRBD2
CDR3aa: CASSFGSGSYEQYF
CDR3nt: TGTGCCAGCAGCTTCGGAAGCGGGAGCTACGAGCAGTACTTC

v_gene: TRBV10-3
abundance: NA
j_gene: TRBJ2-7
d_gene: TRBD1
CDR3aa: CAISGGFTGGEQYF
CDR3nt: TGTGCCATCAGTGGGGGTTTTACAGGGGGCGAGCAGTACTTC

v_gene: TRBV7-3
abundance: few
j_gene: TRBJ2-3
d_gene: TRBD2
CDR3aa: CASSDGLADTDTQYF
CDR3nt: TGTGCCAGCAGCGACGGACTAGCGGACACAGATACGCAGTATTTT

v_gene: TRBV30
abundance: NA
j_gene: TRBJ1-2
d_gene: NA
CDR3aa: CAWYRSVALHGYTF
CDR3nt: TGTGCCTGGTATCGTTCCGTCGCGCTTCATGGCTACACCTTC

v_gene: TRBV5-4
abundance: few
j_gene: TRBJ1-4
d_gene: NA
CDR3aa: CASSLRGQTSNEKLFF
CDR3nt: TGTGCCAGCAGCTTGCGTGGGCAGACGAGTAATGAAAAACTGTTTTTT